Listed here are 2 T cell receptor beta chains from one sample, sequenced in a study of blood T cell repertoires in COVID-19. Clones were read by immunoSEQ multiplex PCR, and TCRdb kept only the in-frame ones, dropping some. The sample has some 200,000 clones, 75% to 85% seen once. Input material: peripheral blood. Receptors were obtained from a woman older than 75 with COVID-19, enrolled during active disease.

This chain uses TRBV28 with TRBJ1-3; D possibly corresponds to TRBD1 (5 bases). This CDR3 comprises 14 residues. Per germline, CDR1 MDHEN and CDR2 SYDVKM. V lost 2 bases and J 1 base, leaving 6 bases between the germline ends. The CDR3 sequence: CASSLGGSGNTIYF. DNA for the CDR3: TGTGCCAGCAGTTTAGGGGGGTCTGGAAACACCATATATTTT.

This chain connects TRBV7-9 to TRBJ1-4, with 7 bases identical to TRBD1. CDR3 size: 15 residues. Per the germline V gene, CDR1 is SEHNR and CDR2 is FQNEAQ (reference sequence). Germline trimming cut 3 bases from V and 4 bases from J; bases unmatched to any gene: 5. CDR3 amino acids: CASSFTGTVNEKLFF. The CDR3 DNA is TGTGCCAGCAGCTTCACGGGGACAGTTAATGAAAAACTGTTTTTT. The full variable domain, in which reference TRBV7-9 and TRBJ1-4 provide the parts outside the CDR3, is DTGVSQNPRHKITKRGQNVTFRCDPISEHNRLYWYRQTLGQGPEFLTYFQNEAQLEKSRLLSDRFSAERPKGSFSTLEIQRTEQGDSAMYLCASSFTGTVNEKLFFGSGTQLSVL.